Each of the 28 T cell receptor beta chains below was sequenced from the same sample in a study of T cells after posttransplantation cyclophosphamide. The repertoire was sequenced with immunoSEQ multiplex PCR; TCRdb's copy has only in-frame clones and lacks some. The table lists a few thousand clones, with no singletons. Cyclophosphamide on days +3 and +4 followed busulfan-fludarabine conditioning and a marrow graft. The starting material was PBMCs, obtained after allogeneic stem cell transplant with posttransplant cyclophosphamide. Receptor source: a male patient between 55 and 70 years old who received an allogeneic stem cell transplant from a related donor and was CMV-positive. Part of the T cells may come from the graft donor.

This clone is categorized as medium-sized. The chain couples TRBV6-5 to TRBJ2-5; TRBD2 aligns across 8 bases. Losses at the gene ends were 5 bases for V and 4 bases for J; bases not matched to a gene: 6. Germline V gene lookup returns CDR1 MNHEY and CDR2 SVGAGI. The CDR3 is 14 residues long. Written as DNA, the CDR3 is TGTGCCAGCAGTGGGGGACTAGTTTCAGAGACCCAGTACTTC. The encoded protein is CASSGGLVSETQYF.

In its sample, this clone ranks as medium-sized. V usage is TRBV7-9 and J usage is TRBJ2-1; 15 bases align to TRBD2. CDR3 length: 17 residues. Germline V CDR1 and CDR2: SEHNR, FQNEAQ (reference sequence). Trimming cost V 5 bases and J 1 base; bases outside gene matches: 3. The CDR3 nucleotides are TGTGCCAGCAGCAAAGGGACTAGCGGGAGGTCCTACAATGAGCAGTTCTTC. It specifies CASSKGTSGRSYNEQFF.

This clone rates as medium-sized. The CDR3 region is CASSLRGFVYEQYF. As DNA, the CDR3 is TGTGCCAGCAGCTTACGGGGTTTTGTCTACGAGCAGTACTTC. The chain carries TRBV11-2 and TRBJ2-7; a weak D match, TRBD2 (5 bases). This CDR3 spans 14 amino acids. V was shortened by 2 bases and J by 3 bases, with 11 bases between the two germline ends. Germline V gives CDR1 SGHAT, CDR2 FQNNGV. Full variable domain (rest looked up from reference TRBV11-2 and TRBJ2-7): EAGVAQSPRYKIIEKRQSVAFWCNPISGHATLYWYQQILGQGPKLLIQFQNNGVVDDSQLPKDRFSAERLKGVDSTLKIQPAKLEDSAVYLCASSLRGFVYEQYFGPGTRLTVT.

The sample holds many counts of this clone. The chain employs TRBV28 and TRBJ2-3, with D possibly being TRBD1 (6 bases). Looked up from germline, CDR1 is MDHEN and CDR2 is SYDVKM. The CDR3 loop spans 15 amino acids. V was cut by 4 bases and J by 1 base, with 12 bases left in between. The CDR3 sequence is CASSSTGLGTDTQYF. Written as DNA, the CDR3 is TGTGCCAGCAGTTCCACAGGGTTAGGCACAGATACGCAGTATTTT.

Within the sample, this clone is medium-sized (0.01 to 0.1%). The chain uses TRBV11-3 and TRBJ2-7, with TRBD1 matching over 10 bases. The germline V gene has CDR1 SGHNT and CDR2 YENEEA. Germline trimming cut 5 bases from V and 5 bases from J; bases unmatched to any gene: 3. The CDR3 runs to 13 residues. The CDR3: CASSGDRGHEQYF. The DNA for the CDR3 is TGTGCCAGCAGCGGGGACAGGGGCCACGAGCAGTACTTC.

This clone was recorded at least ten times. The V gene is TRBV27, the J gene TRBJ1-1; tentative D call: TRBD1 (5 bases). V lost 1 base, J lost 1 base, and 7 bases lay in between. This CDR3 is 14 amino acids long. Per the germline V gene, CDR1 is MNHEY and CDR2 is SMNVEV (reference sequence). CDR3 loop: CASSLWGQNTEAFF. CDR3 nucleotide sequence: TGTGCCAGCAGTTTATGGGGCCAGAACACTGAAGCTTTCTTT.

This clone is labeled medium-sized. Here the CDR3 DNA reads TGTGCCAGCAGCCGAAGCGGGAGCGCCCACGAGCAGTACTTC. Translated, it gives CASSRSGSAHEQYF. The chain is built from TRBV6-6 and TRBJ2-7; 8 positions match TRBD2. The J segment lost 5 bases and the V segment lost 6 bases, leaving 9 bases of the junction unmatched. From germline, CDR1 is MNHNY and CDR2 SVGAGI (reference sequence). The CDR3 totals 14 residues.

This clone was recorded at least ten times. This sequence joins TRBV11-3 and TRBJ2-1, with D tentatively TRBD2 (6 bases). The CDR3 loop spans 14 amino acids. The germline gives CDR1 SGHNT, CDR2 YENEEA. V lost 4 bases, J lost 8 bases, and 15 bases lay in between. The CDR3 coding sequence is TGTGCCAGCAGCTCGGGACTCGGGACCGATGAGCAGTTCTTC. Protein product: CASSSGLGTDEQFF.

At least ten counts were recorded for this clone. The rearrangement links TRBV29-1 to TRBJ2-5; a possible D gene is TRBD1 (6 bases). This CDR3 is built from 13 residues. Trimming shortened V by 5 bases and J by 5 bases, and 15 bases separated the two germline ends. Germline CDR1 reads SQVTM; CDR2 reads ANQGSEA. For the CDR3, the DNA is TGCAGCGTTCGTCAGGGGAGTGTGGAGACCCAGTACTTC. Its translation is CSVRQGSVETQYF.

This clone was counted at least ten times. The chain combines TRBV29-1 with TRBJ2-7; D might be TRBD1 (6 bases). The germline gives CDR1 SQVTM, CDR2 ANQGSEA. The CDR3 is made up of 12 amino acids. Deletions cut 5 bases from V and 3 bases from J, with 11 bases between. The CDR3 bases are TGCAGCGTTTGTACAGGGAGCTACGAGCAGTACTTC. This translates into CSVCTGSYEQYF.

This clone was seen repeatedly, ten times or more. The CDR3 reads CASSPQTSGGLRGYETQYF. In DNA form, the CDR3 reads TGTGCCAGCAGTCCCCAAACTAGCGGGGGACTCCGAGGGTACGAGACCCAGTACTTC. J is TRBJ2-5 and V is TRBV28, with 11 bases fitting TRBD2. This CDR3 is 19 amino acids long. The J segment lost 5 bases and the V segment lost 5 bases, leaving 19 bases of the junction unmatched. From germline, CDR1 is MDHEN and CDR2 SYDVKM.

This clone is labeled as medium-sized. CDR3 in DNA: TGTGCCAGCAGTGGCGTAGGGGGCGGGCAGCCCCAGCATTTT. Protein product: CASSGVGGGQPQHF. This chain links TRBV2 with TRBJ1-5; 7 positions match TRBD1. The CDR3 length is 14 residues. Germline assignment: CDR1 SNHLY and CDR2 FYNNEI. J was trimmed by 7 bases and V by 4 bases; bases with no gene match: 7.

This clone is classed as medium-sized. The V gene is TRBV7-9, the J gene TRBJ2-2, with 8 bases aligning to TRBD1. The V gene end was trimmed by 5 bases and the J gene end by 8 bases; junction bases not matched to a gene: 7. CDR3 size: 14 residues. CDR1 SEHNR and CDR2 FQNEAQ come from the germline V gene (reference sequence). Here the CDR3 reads CASSRGQGIGELFF. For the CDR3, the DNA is TGTGCCAGCAGCCGTGGACAGGGTATAGGGGAGCTGTTTTTT. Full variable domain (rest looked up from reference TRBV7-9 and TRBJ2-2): DTGVSQNPRHKITKRGQNVTFRCDPISEHNRLYWYRQTLGQGPEFLTYFQNEAQLEKSRLLSDRFSAERPKGSFSTLEIQRTEQGDSAMYLCASSRGQGIGELFFGEGSRLTVL.

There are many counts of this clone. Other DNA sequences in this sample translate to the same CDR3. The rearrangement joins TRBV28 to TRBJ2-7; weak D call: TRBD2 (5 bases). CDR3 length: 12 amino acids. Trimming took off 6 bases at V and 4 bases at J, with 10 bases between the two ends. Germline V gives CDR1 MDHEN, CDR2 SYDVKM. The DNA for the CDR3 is TGTGCCAGCAGCCCCGGCGGGTACGAGCAGTACGTC. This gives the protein CASSPGGYEQYV.

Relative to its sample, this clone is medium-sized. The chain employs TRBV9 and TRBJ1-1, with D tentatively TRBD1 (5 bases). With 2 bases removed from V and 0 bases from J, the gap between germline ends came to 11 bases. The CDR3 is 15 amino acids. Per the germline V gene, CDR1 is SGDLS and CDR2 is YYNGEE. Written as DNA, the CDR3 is TGTGCCAGCAGCGTCGGGGGAGTCCTGAACACTGAAGCTTTCTTT. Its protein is CASSVGGVLNTEAFF.

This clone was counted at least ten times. The CDR3 sequence: CASSLTSGSFNEQFF. CDR3 sequence (DNA): TGTGCCAGTAGTCTGACTAGCGGGAGTTTTAATGAGCAGTTCTTC. This rearrangement joins TRBV19 to TRBJ2-1; 12 bases align to TRBD2. CDR3 length: 15 amino acids. CDR1 is LNHDA, CDR2 SQIVND, per germline (reference sequence). V was clipped by 5 bases and J by 7 bases; unmatched bases: 6.

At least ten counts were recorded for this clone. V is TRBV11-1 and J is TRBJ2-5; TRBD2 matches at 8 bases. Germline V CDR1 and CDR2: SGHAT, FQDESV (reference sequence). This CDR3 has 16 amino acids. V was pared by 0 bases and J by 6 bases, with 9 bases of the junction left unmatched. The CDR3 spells CASSLAAAGDLKTQYF. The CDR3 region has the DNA TGTGCCAGCAGCTTAGCAGCAGCGGGGGACCTTAAGACCCAGTACTTC.

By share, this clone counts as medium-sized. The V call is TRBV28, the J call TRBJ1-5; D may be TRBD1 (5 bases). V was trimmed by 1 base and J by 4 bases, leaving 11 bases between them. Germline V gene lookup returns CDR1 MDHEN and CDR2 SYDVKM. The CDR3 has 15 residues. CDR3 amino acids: CASSLSPAGNQPQHF. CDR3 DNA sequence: TGTGCCAGCAGTTTATCCCCAGCAGGGAATCAGCCCCAGCATTTT.

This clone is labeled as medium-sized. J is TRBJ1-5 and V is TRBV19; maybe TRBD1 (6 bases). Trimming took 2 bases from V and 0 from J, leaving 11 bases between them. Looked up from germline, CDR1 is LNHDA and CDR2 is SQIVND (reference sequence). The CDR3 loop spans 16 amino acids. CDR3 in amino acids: CASSIIRTVSNQPQHF. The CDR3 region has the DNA TGTGCCAGTAGTATAATTCGGACAGTTAGCAATCAGCCCCAGCATTTT.

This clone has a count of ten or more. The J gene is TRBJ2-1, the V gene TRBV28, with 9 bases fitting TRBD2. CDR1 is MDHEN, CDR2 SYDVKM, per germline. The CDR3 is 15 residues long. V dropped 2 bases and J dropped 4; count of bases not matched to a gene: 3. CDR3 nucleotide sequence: TGTGCCAGCAGTTTAGTAGCGGGGGCATACAATGAGCAGTTCTTC. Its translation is CASSLVAGAYNEQFF.

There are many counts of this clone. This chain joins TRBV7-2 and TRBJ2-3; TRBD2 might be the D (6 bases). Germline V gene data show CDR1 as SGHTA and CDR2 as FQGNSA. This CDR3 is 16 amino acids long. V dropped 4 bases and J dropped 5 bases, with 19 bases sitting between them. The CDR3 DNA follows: TGTGCCAGCAGCTCTCGACTAGGACATAACCTAGATACGCAGTATTTT. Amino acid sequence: CASSSRLGHNLDTQYF.

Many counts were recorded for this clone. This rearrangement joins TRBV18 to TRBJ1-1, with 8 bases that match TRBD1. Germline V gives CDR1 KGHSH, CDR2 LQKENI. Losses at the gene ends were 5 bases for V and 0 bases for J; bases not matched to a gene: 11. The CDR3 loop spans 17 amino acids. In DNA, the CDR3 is TGTGCCAGCTCAGTCCAGGCAGGGGGCCTGGTGAACACTGAAGCTTTCTTT. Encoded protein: CASSVQAGGLVNTEAFF.

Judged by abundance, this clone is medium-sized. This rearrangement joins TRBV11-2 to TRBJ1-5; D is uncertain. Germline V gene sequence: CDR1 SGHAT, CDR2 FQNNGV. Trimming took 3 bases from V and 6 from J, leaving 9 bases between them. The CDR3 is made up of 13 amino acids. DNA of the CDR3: TGTGCCAGCAGCTTCTCGGAGGGTCAGCCCCAGCATTTT. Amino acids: CASSFSEGQPQHF.

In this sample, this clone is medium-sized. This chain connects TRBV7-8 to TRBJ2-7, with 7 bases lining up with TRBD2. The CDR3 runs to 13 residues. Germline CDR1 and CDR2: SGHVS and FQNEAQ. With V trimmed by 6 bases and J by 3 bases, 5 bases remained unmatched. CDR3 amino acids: CASSPGGYYEQYV. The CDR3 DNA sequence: TGTGCCAGCAGTCCGGGGGGATACTACGAGCAGTACGTC.

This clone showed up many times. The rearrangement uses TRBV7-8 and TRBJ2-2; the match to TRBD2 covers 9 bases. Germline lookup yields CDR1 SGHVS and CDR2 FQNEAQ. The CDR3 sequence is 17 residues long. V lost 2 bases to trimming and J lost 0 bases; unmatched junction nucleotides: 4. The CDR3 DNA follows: TGTGCCAGCAGCTTATCGCCTAGCGGGGCGAACACCGGGGAGCTGTTTTTT. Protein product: CASSLSPSGANTGELFF.

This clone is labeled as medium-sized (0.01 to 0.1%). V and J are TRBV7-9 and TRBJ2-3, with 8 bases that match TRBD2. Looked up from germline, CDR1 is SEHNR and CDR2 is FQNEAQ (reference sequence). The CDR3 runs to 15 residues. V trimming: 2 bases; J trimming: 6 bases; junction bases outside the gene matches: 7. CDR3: CASSLPGLGDDTQYF. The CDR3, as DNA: TGTGCCAGCAGCTTACCGGGACTAGGGGATGATACGCAGTATTTT.

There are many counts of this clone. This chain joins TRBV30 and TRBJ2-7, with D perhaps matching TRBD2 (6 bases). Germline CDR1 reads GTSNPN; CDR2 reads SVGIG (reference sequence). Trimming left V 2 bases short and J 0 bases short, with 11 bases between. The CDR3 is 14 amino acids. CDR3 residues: CAWSKGGSSYEQYF. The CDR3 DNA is TGTGCCTGGAGTAAAGGAGGGAGCTCCTACGAGCAGTACTTC.

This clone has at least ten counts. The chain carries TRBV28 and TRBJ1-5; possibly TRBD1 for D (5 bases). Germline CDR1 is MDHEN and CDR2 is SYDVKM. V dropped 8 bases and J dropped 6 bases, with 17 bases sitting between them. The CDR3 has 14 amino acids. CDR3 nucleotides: TGTGCCAGCCGGCCGGGGGGGTCGGGTCAGCCCCAGCATTTT. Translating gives CASRPGGSGQPQHF.